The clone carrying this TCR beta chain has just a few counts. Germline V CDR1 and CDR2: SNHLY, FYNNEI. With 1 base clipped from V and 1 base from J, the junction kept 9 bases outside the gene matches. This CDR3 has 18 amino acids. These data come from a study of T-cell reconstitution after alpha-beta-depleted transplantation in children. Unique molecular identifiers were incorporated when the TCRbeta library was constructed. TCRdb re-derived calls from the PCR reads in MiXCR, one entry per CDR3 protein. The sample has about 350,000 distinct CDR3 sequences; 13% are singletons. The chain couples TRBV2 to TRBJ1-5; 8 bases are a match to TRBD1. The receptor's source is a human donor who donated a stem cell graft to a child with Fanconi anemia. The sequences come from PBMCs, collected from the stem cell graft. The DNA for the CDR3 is TGTGCCAGCAGTGAAGGACAGGGGTTCATAAGGAGCAATCAGCCCCAGCATTTT. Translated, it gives CASSEGQGFIRSNQPQHF.